This T cell receptor (beta chain) was recovered during a study of blood T cell repertoires in COVID-19. The overall study: From the United States, Italy and Spain came samples of acute and convalescent COVID-19. PBMCs, B-cell-depleted T cells, or T cells provided the cDNA or gDNA that made up the material.

Participants were aged about 18 to 100 years from around 24 US areas. Assignment of participants to cohorts was predicated upon participant-reported clinical history. CDR3 length equals 16 residues. The V and J ends lost 4 bases and 3 bases, in that order; junction bases with no gene match: 10. CDR1 and CDR2 (germline): MGHRA, YSYEKL. Clones were sequenced by immunoSEQ multiplex PCR, and TCRdb holds only the in-frame ones, with some missing. The sample carries some 210,000 clones, roughly 90% recorded once. The sequence was obtained from a man between 18 and 35 years old with acute COVID-19. Sequenced input: PBMCs or T cells enriched from blood (not recorded which). This chain uses TRBV4-1 with TRBJ2-5; 8 bases fit TRBD2. As DNA, the CDR3 is TGCGCCAGCAGCCCCCGGACTAGCCGTGGTAAAGAGACCCAGTACTTC. It encodes CASSPRTSRGKETQYF.